These 9 T cell receptor beta chains were all obtained from the same sample, sequenced in a study of OX40 agonist ivuxolimab in advanced cancers. The protocol used for the library was the immunoSEQ multiplex PCR assay. What TCRdb holds here is the immuneACCESS table cut down to in-frame rearrangements. Part of the clones is not present; checked against another copy, under half of the missing clones reflect an unresolved V gene, and the others are unexplained. Here the sample has 86,000 or so clones; 92% occur a single time. 2.5% to 3% of the sample is in the top ten clones. Material: CD4+ or CD8+ T cells sorted from blood, obtained in a trial of the OX40 agonist ivuxolimab. Every receptor here comes from an adult with an advanced solid tumor such as melanoma, head and neck, liver or kidney cancer.

The chain recombines TRBV18 with TRBJ2-3; no reliable D call. CDR1 is KGHSH and CDR2 is LQKENI in the germline V gene. V was trimmed by 2 bases and J by 8 bases, leaving 20 bases between them. The CDR3 sequence is 16 residues long. The CDR3, as DNA: TGTGCCAGCTCACCAAACTCTCCCGAAACGGCCCTTACGCAGTATTTT. This codes for CASSPNSPETALTQYF. Together with reference TRBV18 and TRBJ2-3, the CDR3 gives the full variable domain: NAGVMQNPRHLVRRRGQEARLRCSPMKGHSHVYWYRQLPEEGLKFMVYLQKENIIDESGMPKERFSAEFPKEGPSILRIQQVVRGDSAAYFCASSPNSPETALTQYFGPGTRLTVL.

The chain combines TRBV5-1 with TRBJ1-1; 7 bases are shared with TRBD1. The CDR3 is 15 residues long. Per the germline V gene, CDR1 is SGHRS and CDR2 is YFSETQ. V was pared by 1 base and J by 4 bases, with 7 bases of the junction left unmatched. In nucleotides, the CDR3 is TGCGCCAGCAGCTTGCAGGGGGACGGTTTCACTGAAGCTTTCTTT. It translates to CASSLQGDGFTEAFF.

CDR3 nucleotides: TGTGCCAGCAGCTTGGGAACCGGGTACGAGCAGTACTTC. This codes for CASSLGTGYEQYF. The rearrangement joins TRBV5-4 to TRBJ2-7, with unresolved D. CDR3 length: 13 residues. V was cut by 0 bases and J by 4 bases, with 8 bases left in between. Germline assignment: CDR1 SGHNT and CDR2 YYREEE (reference sequence).

This clone is a singleton in its sample. The rearrangement uses TRBV18 and TRBJ1-4, with 8 bases lining up with TRBD1. The CDR3 loop spans 16 amino acids. V trimming: 0 bases; J trimming: 7 bases; junction bases outside the gene matches: 7. Looked up from germline, CDR1 is KGHSH and CDR2 is LQKENI. CDR3 residues: CASSPPSTGGSEKLFF. DNA of the CDR3: TGTGCCAGCTCACCACCTAGTACAGGGGGGAGTGAAAAACTGTTTTTT.

The chain couples TRBV5-1 to TRBJ1-1; unclear D gene. Trimming stripped 4 bases from V and 5 bases from J, with 15 bases between. There are 14 residues in the CDR3. The germline CDR1 and CDR2 sequences are SGHRS and YFSETQ. The CDR3 is CASSPVGPGTEAFF. The CDR3 DNA reads TGCGCCAGCAGCCCGGTGGGTCCAGGAACTGAAGCTTTCTTT.

The J gene is TRBJ1-1, the V gene TRBV6-1; tentatively, D is TRBD1 (5 bases). This CDR3 is built from 14 residues. The V gene's germline CDR1 is MNHNS and CDR2 SASEGT. V lost 6 bases and J 1 base, leaving 12 bases between the germline ends. As DNA, the CDR3 is TGTGCCAGCAGGCGGGAGGGGCAGAACACTGAAGCTTTCTTT. It translates to CASRREGQNTEAFF.

The chain combines TRBV11-3 with TRBJ2-1; a possible D gene is TRBD2 (7 bases). V was shortened by 0 bases and J by 8 bases, with 17 bases between the two germline ends. CDR3 length: 16 residues. CDR1 is SGHNT, CDR2 YENEEA, per germline. The CDR3 loop is CASSLEGRGGNDEQFF. DNA of the CDR3: TGTGCCAGCAGCTTAGAGGGGAGGGGGGGGAACGATGAGCAGTTCTTC.

The rearrangement links TRBV7-2 to TRBJ2-5, with TRBD2 identical over 9 bases. This CDR3 contains 17 residues. Germline V CDR1 and CDR2: SGHTA, FQGNSA. V trimming: 6 bases; J trimming: 5 bases; junction bases outside the gene matches: 16. Written as DNA, the CDR3 is TGTGCCAGCAGGAGAGGTGGCGCTAGCGGGAATAGGGAGACCCAGTACTTC. Encoded protein: CASRRGGASGNRETQYF.

This chain links TRBV2 with TRBJ1-5, with 8 nucleotides matching TRBD1. Germline loops: CDR1 SNHLY, CDR2 FYNNEI. The CDR3 sequence is 18 residues long. The trim removed 2 bases at V and 0 bases at J, leaving 9 bases unmatched. CDR3 loop: CASSERWTGSYSNQPQHF. The CDR3 DNA reads as TGTGCCAGCAGTGAACGGTGGACAGGGTCGTATAGCAATCAGCCCCAGCATTTT. Complete variable domain (other parts from reference TRBV2 and TRBJ1-5): EPEVTQTPSHQVTQMGQEVILRCVPISNHLYFYWYRQILGQKVEFLVSFYNNEISEKSEIFDDQFSVERPDGSNFTLKIRSTKLEDSAMYFCASSERWTGSYSNQPQHFGDGTRLSIL.